A selection of T cell receptor beta chains follows, all from one sample in a study of STAT5B mutations in CD4+ large granular lymphocyte leukemia. Sequencing used immunoSEQ multiplex PCR; TCRdb keeps in-frame clones, though not all of them. Among 20,000 to 25,000 clones listed, over 70% were seen once. Sequenced material: CD4+ T cells from blood buffy coats. The receptors here all came from a human donor in good health. Each CDR3 is given with its conserved first and last residue. Each record gives: J gene, V gene, D gene, clone size, CDR3 DNA, CDR3 protein. D genes are given only for firm matches. Clone sizes are given selectively: once, few, many, or a class where the clone is expanded.

TRBJ2-5 TRBV7-9 TRBD2 . TGTGCCAGCACCATAGCGGGAGGGCAAGAGACCCAGTACTTC CASTIAGGQETQYF
TRBJ1-6 TRBV28 . . TGTGCCAGCAGGTCCTGGGGAGGGAGGTACTCACCCCTCCACTTT CASRSWGGRYSPLHF
TRBJ1-1 TRBV11-3 . . TGTGCCAGCAGCCTATTGTCCACTGAAGCTTTCTTT CASSLLSTEAFF
TRBJ1-6 TRBV28 TRBD1 . TGTGCCAGCAGGGCGGACAGGACCCCTTCACCCCTCCACTTT CASRADRTPSPLHF
TRBJ1-5 TRBV6-1 TRBD1 . TGTGCCAGCAGTGAAAGCACACCCGGACAGGCACTAGGGCCCCAGCATTTT CASSESTPGQALGPQHF
TRBJ2-1 TRBV7-2 TRBD2 . TGCGCCAGCAGCAAGACTAGCGGGAGGCCCTACAATGAGCAGTTCTTC CASSKTSGRPYNEQFF
TRBJ2-1 TRBV6-1 TRBD1 . TGTGCCAGCAAAACCGGGACAGGGAACAATGAGCAGTTCTTC CASKTGTGNNEQFF
TRBJ2-3 TRBV5-5 TRBD2 . TGTGCCAGCAGCCCCTTAGCGGGAGTGACAGATACGCAGTATTTT CASSPLAGVTDTQYF
TRBJ2-1 TRBV28 TRBD2 once TGTGCCAGCAGTTTAGTTTTGGCTAGCGGGAGCCTCGCAACAAGGAGCTCCTACAATGAGCAGTTCTTC CASSLVLASGSLATRSSYNEQFF
TRBJ2-2 TRBV5-4 TRBD2 . TGTGCCAGCAGTCCTAGCGGGAGAGGTAACACCGGGGAGCTGTTTTTT CASSPSGRGNTGELFF
TRBJ2-7 TRBV7-2 . few TGTGCCAGCAGCTTACGGAGGGGCTACGAGCAGTACTTC CASSLRRGYEQYF
TRBJ1-4 TRBV5-1 TRBD1 . TGCGCCAGCAGCCAAGGACAGGGAAATGAAAAACTGTTTTTT CASSQGQGNEKLFF
TRBJ2-7 TRBV7-6 . once TGTGCCAGCAGCGAAAACAGGGCCACCTACGAGCAGTACTTC CASSENRATYEQYF
TRBJ2-6 TRBV18 TRBD1 once TGTGCCAGCTCATCGACAGGGGGCGCTGGGGCCAACGTCCTGACTTTC CASSSTGGAGANVLTF
TRBJ2-3 TRBV27 . few TGTGCCAGCAGCCCCACCACAGATACGCAGTATTTT CASSPTTDTQYF
TRBJ2-1 TRBV10-2 . . TGCGCCAGCAGTGAAGCGGGCCGGAATGAGCAGTTCTTC CASSEAGRNEQFF
TRBJ1-2 TRBV5-4 . . TGTGCCAGCAGCTTGGCGGCAGGGAGCGCTACCTATGGCTACACCTTC CASSLAAGSATYGYTF
TRBJ1-1 TRBV29-1 . few TGCAGCGTTAGTGAGAGAAACACTGAAGCTTTCTTT CSVSERNTEAFF
TRBJ1-1 TRBV11-3 TRBD1 once TGTGCCAGCAGCTTAGTTACAGGGGGGAACACTGAAGCTTTCTTT CASSLVTGGNTEAFF
TRBJ1-1 TRBV5-4 TRBD1 few TGTGCCAGCAGAGGGACAGGATTAAACACTGAAGCTTTCTTT CASRGTGLNTEAFF
TRBJ2-7 TRBV15 . . TGTGCCACCAGCAGTGGGGTGAGGGCGTTTGAGCAGTACTTC CATSSGVRAFEQYF
TRBJ1-3 TRBV4-1 . once TGCGCCAGCAGCCCTGGGGTATATGAAAACACCATATATTTT CASSPGVYENTIYF
TRBJ2-1 TRBV5-6 . . TGTGCCAGCAGCTTGGCGGGGTATGAGCAGTTCTTC CASSLAGYEQFF
TRBJ2-1 TRBV5-1 . . TGCGCCAGCAGCTTGGTAGGATACAATGAGCAGTTCTTC CASSLVGYNEQFF
TRBJ1-2 TRBV27 . . TGTGCCAGCACCTCCGGTATTAGCCCTAACTATGGCTACACCTTC CASTSGISPNYGYTF
TRBJ2-7 TRBV10-1 . medium-sized TGCGCCAGCGGACAGCTCTACGAGCAGTACTTC CASGQLYEQYF
TRBJ1-1 TRBV6-5 . . TGTGCCAGCAGCTCGACAGGAAAGGAGGCTTTCTTT CASSSTGKEAFF
TRBJ1-1 TRBV6-1 . . TGTGCCAGCAGTCCCCCGGGCATTGAAGCTTTCTTT CASSPPGIEAFF
TRBJ2-2 TRBV29-1 . . TGCAGCGTTGAACAGGGGTCGAACACCGGGGAGCTGTTTTTT CSVEQGSNTGELFF
TRBJ2-7 TRBV28 TRBD1 . TGTGCCAGCAGAGGAACCGGGACAGGGACTTACGAGCAGTACTTC CASRGTGTGTYEQYF
TRBJ1-1 TRBV30 . few TGTGCCTGGAGCGGGGACATAAAGAACACTGAAGCTTTCTTT CAWSGDIKNTEAFF
TRBJ1-2 TRBV30 . few TGTGCCTGGAGTGGACAGGCTGGGGGCTATGGCTACACCTTC CAWSGQAGGYGYTF
TRBJ2-7 TRBV5-1 TRBD1 . TGCGCCAGCCAGCGCAACTCCGGGACAGGGGGTTACGAGCAGTACTTC CASQRNSGTGGYEQYF
TRBJ2-3 TRBV6-4 . . TGTGCCAGCAGTGACTCGATTCTTGGCTCAGATACGCAGTATTTT CASSDSILGSDTQYF
TRBJ2-7 TRBV4-2 . . TGTGCCAGCAGCCGCCAGCCCGTGGGGTCCTACGAGCAGTACTTC CASSRQPVGSYEQYF
TRBJ2-7 TRBV2 TRBD1 . TGTGCCAGCGTAACCCCGGGACAGGGCGCCTACGAGCAGTACTTC CASVTPGQGAYEQYF
TRBJ2-7 TRBV5-1 TRBD2 . TGCGCCAGCAGCGCGACTAGCGGGAGTTACGAGCAGTACTTC CASSATSGSYEQYF
TRBJ2-5 TRBV6-5 . . TGTGCCAGCAGTTACGGCCTAGTGGAGACCCAGTACTTC CASSYGLVETQYF
TRBJ2-6 TRBV5-1 . few TGCGCCAGCAGCTTGGTCCCCCTGGAGGGAGGGACAATACCCTCTGGGGCCAACGTCCTGACTTTC CASSLVPLEGGTIPSGANVLTF
TRBJ2-2 TRBV4-1 TRBD2 . TGCGCCAGCAGCCAAGAGGGCGGGAGACGCACCGGGGAGCTGTTTTTT CASSQEGGRRTGELFF
TRBJ2-1 TRBV5-1 . . TGCGCCAGCAGCTTGGACGGGATAGGGTACAATGAGCAGTTCTTC CASSLDGIGYNEQFF
TRBJ2-7 TRBV5-4 . . TGTGCCAGCAGCTTAAAAGGACAGTCCTACGAGCAGTACTTC CASSLKGQSYEQYF
TRBJ1-1 TRBV13 . . TGTGCCAGCAGCCCCACCCCTGGGGGTGAAGCTTTCTTT CASSPTPGGEAFF